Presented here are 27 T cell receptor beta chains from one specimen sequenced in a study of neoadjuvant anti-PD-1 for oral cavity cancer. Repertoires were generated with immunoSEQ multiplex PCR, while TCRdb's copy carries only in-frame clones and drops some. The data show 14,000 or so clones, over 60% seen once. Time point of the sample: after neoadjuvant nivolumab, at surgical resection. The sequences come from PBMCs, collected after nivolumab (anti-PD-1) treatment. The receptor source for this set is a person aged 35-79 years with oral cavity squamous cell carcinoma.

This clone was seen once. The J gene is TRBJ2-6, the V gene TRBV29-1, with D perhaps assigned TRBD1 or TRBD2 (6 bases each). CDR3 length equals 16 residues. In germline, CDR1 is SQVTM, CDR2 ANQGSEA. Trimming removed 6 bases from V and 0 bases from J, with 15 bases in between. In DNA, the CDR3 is TGCAGCGTCCCGAAGGGGGGAAACTCTGGGGCCAACGTCCTGACTTTC. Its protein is CSVPKGGNSGANVLTF.

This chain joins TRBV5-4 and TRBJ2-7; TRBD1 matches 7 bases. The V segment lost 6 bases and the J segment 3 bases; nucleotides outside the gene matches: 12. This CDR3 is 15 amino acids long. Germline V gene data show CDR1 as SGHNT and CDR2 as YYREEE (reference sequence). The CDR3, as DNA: TGTGCCAGCAAACCCGCCCGGGACAGACACTACGAGCAGTACTTC. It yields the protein CASKPARDRHYEQYF.

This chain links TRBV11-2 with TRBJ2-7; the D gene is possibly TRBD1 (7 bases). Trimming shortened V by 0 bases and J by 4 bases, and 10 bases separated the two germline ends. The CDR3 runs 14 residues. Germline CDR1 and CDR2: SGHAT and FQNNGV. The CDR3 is CASSLEQGRYEQYF. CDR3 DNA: TGTGCCAGCAGCTTAGAACAGGGGAGGTACGAGCAGTACTTC.

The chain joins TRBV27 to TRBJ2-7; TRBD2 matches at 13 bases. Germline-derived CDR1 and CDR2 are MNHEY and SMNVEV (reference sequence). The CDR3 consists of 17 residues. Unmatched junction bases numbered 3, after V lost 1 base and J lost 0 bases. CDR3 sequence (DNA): TGTGCCAGCAGTTTATTGGGGACTAGCGGGACCTCCTACGAGCAGTACTTC. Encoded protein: CASSLLGTSGTSYEQYF.

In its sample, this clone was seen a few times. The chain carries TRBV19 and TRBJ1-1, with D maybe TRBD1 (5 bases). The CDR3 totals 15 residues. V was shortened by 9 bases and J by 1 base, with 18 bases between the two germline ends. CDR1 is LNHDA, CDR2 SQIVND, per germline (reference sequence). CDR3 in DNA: TGTGCCAGCGGTATAGGGGTGGCAAAGAACACTGAAGCTTTCTTT. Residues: CASGIGVAKNTEAFF.

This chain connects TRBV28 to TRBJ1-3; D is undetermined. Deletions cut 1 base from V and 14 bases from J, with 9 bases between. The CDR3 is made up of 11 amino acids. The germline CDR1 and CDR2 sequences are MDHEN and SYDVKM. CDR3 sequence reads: CASSLSRSLYF. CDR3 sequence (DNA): TGTGCCAGCAGTTTATCCAGATCCCTATATTTT.

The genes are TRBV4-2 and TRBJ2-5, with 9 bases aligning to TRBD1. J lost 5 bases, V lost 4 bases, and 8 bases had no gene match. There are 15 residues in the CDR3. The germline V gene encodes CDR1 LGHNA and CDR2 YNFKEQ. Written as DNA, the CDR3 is TGTGCCAGCAGCCCTGGGGACAGGGATTCGGAGACCCAGTACTTC. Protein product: CASSPGDRDSETQYF.

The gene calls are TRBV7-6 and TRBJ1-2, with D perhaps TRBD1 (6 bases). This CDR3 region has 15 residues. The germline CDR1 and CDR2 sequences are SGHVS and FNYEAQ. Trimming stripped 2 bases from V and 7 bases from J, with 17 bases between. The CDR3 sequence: CASSLMFGTSSGYTF. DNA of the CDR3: TGTGCCAGCAGCTTAATGTTCGGGACATCTTCTGGCTACACCTTC.

Written as DNA, the CDR3 is TGCAGCGTTGATGGACTAGCGGGGCTCCAAGAGACCCAGTACTTC. Its protein is CSVDGLAGLQETQYF. J is TRBJ2-5 and V is TRBV29-1, with 12 bases identical to TRBD2. Trimming removed 3 bases from V and 1 base from J; junction bases left unmatched: 3. The CDR3 runs to 15 residues. The germline V gene encodes CDR1 SQVTM and CDR2 ANQGSEA.

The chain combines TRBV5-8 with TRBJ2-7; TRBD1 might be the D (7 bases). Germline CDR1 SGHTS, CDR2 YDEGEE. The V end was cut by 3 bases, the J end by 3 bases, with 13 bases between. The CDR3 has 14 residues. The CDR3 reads CASSSGDRLYEQYF. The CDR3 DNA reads TGTGCCAGCAGCTCGGGGGACAGACTCTACGAGCAGTACTTC.

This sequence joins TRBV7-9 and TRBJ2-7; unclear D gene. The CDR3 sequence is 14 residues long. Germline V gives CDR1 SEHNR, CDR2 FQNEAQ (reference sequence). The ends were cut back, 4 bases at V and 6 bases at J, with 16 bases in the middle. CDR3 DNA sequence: TGTGCCAGCAGCTCTACAAGGCGTCTAGGCGAGCAGTACTTC. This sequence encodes CASSSTRRLGEQYF.

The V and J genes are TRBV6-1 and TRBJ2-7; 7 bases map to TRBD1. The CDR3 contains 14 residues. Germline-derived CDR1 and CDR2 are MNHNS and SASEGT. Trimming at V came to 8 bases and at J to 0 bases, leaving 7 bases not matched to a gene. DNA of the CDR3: TGTGCCAGCTGTTCTGGGACAGCCTCCTACGAGCAGTACTTC. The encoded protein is CASCSGTASYEQYF.

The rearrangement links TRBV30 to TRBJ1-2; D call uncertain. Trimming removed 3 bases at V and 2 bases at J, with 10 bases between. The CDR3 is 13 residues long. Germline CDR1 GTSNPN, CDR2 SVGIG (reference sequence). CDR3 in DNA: TGTGCCTGGAGGGACCGTCGGAACTATGGCTACACCTTC. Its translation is CAWRDRRNYGYTF.

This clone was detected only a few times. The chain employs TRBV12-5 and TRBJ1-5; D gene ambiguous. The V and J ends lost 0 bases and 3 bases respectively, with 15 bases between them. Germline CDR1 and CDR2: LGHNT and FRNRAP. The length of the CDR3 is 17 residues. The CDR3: CASGLVNLEAANQPQHF. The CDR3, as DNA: TGTGCTAGTGGTTTGGTTAACCTCGAGGCAGCCAATCAGCCCCAGCATTTT.

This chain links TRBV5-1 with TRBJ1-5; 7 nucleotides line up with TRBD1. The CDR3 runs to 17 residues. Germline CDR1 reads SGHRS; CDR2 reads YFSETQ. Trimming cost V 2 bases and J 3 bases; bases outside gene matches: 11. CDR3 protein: CASSLSGGGGANQPQHF. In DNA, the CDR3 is TGCGCCAGCAGCTTATCAGGGGGTGGAGGGGCCAATCAGCCCCAGCATTTT. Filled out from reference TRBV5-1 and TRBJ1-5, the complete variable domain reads KAGVTQTPRYLIKTRGQQVTLSCSPISGHRSVSWYQQTPGQGLQFLFEYFSETQRNKGNFPGRFSGRQFSNSRSEMNVSTLELGDSALYLCASSLSGGGGANQPQHFGDGTRLSIL.

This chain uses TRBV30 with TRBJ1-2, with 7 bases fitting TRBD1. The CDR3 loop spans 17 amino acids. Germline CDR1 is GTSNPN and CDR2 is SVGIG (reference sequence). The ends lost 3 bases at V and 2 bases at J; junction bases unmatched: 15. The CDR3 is CAWRRKTGTDQNYGYTF. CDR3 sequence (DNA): TGTGCCTGGAGGCGAAAAACTGGGACAGACCAAAACTATGGCTACACCTTC.

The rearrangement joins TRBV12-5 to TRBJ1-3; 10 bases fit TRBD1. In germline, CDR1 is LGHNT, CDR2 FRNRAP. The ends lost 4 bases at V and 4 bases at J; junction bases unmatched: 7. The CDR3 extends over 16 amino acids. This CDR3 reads CASGSGQGRSGNTIYF. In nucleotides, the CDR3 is TGTGCTAGTGGTTCGGGACAGGGGAGAAGCGGAAACACCATATATTTT.

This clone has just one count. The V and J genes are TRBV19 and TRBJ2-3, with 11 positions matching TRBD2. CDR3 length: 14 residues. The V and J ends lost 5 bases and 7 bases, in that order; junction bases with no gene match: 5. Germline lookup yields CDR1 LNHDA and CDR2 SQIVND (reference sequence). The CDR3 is CASSLGLAVNTQYF. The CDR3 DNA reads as TGTGCCAGTAGTTTGGGACTAGCGGTAAATACGCAGTATTTT.

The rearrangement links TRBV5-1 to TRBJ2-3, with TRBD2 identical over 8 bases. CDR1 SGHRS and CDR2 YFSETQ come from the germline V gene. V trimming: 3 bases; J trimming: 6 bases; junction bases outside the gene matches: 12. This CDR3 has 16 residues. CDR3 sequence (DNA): TGCGCCAGCAGCTCTCTACCCGGGAGGGTGGTGGATACGCAGTATTTT. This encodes CASSSLPGRVVDTQYF.

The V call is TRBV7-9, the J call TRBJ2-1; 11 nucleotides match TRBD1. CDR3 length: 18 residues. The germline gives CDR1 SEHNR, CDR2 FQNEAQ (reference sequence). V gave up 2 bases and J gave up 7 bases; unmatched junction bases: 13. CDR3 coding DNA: TGTGCCAGCAGCTTATCACGATTCCCGGGACAGGGGGGTAATGAGCAGTTCTTC. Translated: CASSLSRFPGQGGNEQFF.

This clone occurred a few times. The CDR3 DNA sequence: TGTGCCAGCAGTTTTACAGGGATCAATCAGCCCCAGCATTTT. Translation: CASSFTGINQPQHF. The chain joins TRBV6-5 to TRBJ1-5, with D perhaps matching TRBD1 (6 bases). V gave up 4 bases and J gave up 3 bases, with 10 bases separating them. CDR1 is MNHEY, CDR2 SVGAGI, per germline. The CDR3 spans 14 residues.

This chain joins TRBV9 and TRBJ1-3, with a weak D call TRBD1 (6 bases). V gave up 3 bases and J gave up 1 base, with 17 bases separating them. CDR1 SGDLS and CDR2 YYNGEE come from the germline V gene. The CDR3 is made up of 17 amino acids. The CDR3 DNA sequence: TGTGCCAGCAGCGCAACACAGGGACCCTCTTCTGGAAACACCATATATTTT. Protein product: CASSATQGPSSGNTIYF. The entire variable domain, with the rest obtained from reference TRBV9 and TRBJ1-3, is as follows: DSGVTQTPKHLITATGQRVTLRCSPRSGDLSVYWYQQSLDQGLQFLIQYYNGEERAKGNILERFSAQQFPDLHSELNLSSLELGDSALYFCASSATQGPSSGNTIYFGEGSWLTVV.

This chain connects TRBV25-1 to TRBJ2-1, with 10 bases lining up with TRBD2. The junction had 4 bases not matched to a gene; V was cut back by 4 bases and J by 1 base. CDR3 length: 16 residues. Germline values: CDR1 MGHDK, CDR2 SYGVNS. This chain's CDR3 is CASSVAGGVSYNEQFF. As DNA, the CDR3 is TGTGCCAGCAGTGTAGCGGGAGGTGTTTCCTACAATGAGCAGTTCTTC. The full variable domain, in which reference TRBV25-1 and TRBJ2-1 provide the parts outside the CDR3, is EADIYQTPRYLVIGTGKKITLECSQTMGHDKMYWYQQDPGMELHLIHYSYGVNSTEKGDLSSESTVSRIRTEHFPLTLESARPSHTSQYLCASSVAGGVSYNEQFFGPGTRLTVL.

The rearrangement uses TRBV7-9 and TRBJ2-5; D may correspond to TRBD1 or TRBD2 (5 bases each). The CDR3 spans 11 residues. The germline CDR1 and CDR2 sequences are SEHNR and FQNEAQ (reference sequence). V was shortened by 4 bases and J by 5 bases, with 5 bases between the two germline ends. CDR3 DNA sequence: TGTGCCAGCAGCTGGGGGGAGACCCAGTACTTC. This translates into CASSWGETQYF. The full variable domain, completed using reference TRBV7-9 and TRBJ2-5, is DTGVSQNPRHKITKRGQNVTFRCDPISEHNRLYWYRQTLGQGPEFLTYFQNEAQLEKSRLLSDRFSAERPKGSFSTLEIQRTEQGDSAMYLCASSWGETQYFGPGTRLLVL.

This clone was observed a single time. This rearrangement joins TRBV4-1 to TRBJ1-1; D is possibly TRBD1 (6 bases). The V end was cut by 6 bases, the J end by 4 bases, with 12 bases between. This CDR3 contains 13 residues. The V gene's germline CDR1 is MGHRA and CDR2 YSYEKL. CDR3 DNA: TGCGCCAGCAGGACGCGGGGGCTCACTGAAGCTTTCTTT. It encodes CASRTRGLTEAFF.

CDR3 in DNA: TGCGCCAGCAGCTTGGTCCCGGGTGGCAATGAGCAGTTCTTC. Its protein product is CASSLVPGGNEQFF. The V call is TRBV5-1, the J call TRBJ2-1; D is undetermined. This CDR3 contains 14 residues. The ends were cut back, 0 bases at V and 6 bases at J, with 10 bases in the middle. Looked up from germline, CDR1 is SGHRS and CDR2 is YFSETQ.

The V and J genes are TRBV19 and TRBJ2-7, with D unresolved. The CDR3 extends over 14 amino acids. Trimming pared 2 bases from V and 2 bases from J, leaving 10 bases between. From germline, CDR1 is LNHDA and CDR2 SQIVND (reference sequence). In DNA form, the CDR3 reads TGTGCCAGTAGTATATCCGCCAGTACCTACGAGCAGTACTTC. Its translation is CASSISASTYEQYF.